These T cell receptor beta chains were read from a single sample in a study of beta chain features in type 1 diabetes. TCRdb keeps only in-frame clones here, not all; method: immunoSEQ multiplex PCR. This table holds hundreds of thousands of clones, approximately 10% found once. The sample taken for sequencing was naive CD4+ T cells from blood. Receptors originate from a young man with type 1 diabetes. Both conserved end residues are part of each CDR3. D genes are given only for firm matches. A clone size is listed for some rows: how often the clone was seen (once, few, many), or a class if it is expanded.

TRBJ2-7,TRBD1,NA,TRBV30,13,CAGRETGIYEQYF,TGTGCCGGGCGAGAGACAGGGATTTACGAGCAGTACTTC
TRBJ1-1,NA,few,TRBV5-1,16,CASSLGPDPMNTEAFF,TGCGCCAGCAGCTTGGGGCCAGATCCCATGAACACTGAAGCTTTCTTT
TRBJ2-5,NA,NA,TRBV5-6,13,CASSSQGGETQYF,TGTGCCAGCAGCTCCCAAGGGGGAGAGACCCAGTACTTC
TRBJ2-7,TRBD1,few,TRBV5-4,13,CASSKGQGYEQYF,TGTGCCAGCAGCAAGGGACAGGGCTACGAGCAGTACTTC
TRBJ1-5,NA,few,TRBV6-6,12,CASSYVNQPQHF,TGTGCCAGCAGTTACGTAAATCAGCCCCAGCATTTT
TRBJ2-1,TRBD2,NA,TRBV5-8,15,CASSHIGLAALEQFF,TGTGCCAGCAGCCACATTGGACTAGCGGCTCTTGAGCAGTTCTTC
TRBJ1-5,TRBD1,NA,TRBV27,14,CASSVGQGNQPQHF,TGTGCCAGCAGCGTTGGACAGGGGAATCAGCCCCAGCATTTT
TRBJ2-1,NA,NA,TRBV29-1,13,CSVGGGPTLRQFF,TGCAGCGTTGGGGGAGGACCCACACTCCGGCAGTTCTTC
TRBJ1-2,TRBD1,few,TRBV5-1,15,CASSSDRRYPYGYTF,TGCGCCAGCAGCTCGGACAGGCGTTACCCCTATGGCTACACCTTC
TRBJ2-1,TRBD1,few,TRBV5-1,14,CASRPGQGYNEQFF,TGCGCCAGCAGGCCGGGACAGGGTTACAATGAGCAGTTCTTC
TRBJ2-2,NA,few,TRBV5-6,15,CASSFLVAAAGELFF,TGTGCCAGCAGCTTTTTGGTCGCGGCAGCCGGGGAGCTGTTTTTT
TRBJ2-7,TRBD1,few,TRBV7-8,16,CASSLGTGSSSYEQYF,TGTGCCAGCAGCTTAGGGACAGGATCTAGCTCCTACGAGCAGTACTTC
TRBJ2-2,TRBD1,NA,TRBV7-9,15,CASSYRGEDTGELFF,TGTGCCAGCAGCTACAGGGGTGAGGACACCGGGGAGCTGTTTTTT
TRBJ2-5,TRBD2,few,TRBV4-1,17,CASSQETSGGGGETQYF,TGCGCCAGCAGCCAAGAAACCAGCGGGGGGGGCGGGGAGACCCAGTACTTC
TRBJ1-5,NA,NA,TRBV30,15,CAWDLGGFGNQPQHF,TGTGCCTGGGACCTGGGGGGGTTTGGCAATCAGCCCCAGCATTTT
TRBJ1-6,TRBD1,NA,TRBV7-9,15,CASSPGQGSNSPLHF,TGTGCCAGCAGCCCTGGACAGGGGAGTAATTCACCCCTCCACTTT
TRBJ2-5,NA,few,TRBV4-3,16,CASSPAQQGFGETQYF,TGCGCCAGCAGCCCAGCCCAACAGGGTTTCGGGGAGACCCAGTACTTC
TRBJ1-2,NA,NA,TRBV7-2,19,CASRLRGRGPQGEGYGYTF,TGTGCCAGCAGGCTTAGGGGTAGGGGTCCACAGGGAGAAGGCTATGGCTACACCTTC
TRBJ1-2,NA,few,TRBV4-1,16,CASSRPIRGRQNGYTF,TGCGCCAGCAGCCGCCCGATTAGAGGCAGACAGAATGGCTACACCTTC
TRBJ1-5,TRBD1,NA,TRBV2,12,CASGGGFQPQHF,TGTGCCAGCGGAGGGGGCTTTCAGCCCCAGCATTTT
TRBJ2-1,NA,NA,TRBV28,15,CASSDPGAGYNEQFF,TGTGCCAGCAGTGACCCTGGGGCGGGGTACAATGAGCAGTTCTTC
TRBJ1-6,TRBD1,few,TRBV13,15,CASSFRDRGLSPLHF,TGTGCCAGCAGCTTCCGGGACAGGGGGCTTTCACCCCTCCACTTT
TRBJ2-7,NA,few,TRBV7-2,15,CASSIDRTRSYEQYF,TGTGCCAGCAGCATCGACAGGACCCGCTCCTACGAGCAGTACTTC
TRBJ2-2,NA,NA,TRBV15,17,CATSRELSVMNTGELFF,TGTGCCACCAGCAGAGAGTTGTCAGTAATGAACACCGGGGAGCTGTTTTTT
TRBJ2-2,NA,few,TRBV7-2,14,CASSLGPITGELFF,TGTGCCAGCAGCTTAGGCCCTATCACCGGGGAGCTGTTTTTT
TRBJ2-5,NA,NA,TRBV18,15,CASSPAATSVETQYF,TGTGCCAGCTCACCAGCGGCTACCTCGGTCGAGACCCAGTACTTC
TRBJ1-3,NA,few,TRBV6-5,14,CASSYSAGGNTIYF,TGTGCCAGCAGTTACTCTGCAGGAGGAAACACCATATATTTT
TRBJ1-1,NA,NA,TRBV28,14,CASGSLTENTEAFF,TGTGCCAGCGGGTCTCTGACAGAGAACACTGAAGCTTTCTTT
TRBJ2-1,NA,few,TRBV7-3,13,CASSGSPGLEQFF,TGTGCCAGCAGTGGATCACCGGGACTTGAGCAGTTCTTC
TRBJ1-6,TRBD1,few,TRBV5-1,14,CASSPTDRDSPLHF,TGCGCCAGCAGCCCAACGGACAGGGATTCACCCCTCCACTTT
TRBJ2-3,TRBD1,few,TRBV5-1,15,CASAPRTGIADTQYF,TGCGCCAGCGCCCCGAGGACAGGGATCGCAGATACGCAGTATTTT
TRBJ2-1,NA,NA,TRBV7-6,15,CASSSERPRYDEQFF,TGTGCCAGCAGCTCCGAGCGCCCCCGGTATGATGAGCAGTTCTTC
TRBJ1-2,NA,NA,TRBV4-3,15,CASSQDPTGSYGYTF,TGCGCCAGCAGCCAAGACCCAACAGGTTCCTATGGCTACACCTTC
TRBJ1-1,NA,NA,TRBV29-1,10,CSALGGGAFF,TGCAGCGCTTTGGGGGGGGGAGCTTTCTTT
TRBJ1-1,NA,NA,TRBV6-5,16,CASSYPSGTGNTEAFF,TGTGCCAGCAGTTACCCTAGCGGGACGGGGAACACTGAAGCTTTCTTT
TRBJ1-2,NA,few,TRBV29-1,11,CSAEGGEGYTF,TGCAGCGCAGAGGGGGGGGAAGGCTACACCTTC
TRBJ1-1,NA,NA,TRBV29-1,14,CSGEGGQGKTEAFF,TGCAGCGGGGAGGGGGGTCAGGGGAAAACTGAAGCTTTCTTT
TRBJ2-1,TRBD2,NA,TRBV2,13,CASAGGIVTEQFF,TGTGCCAGCGCGGGGGGAATTGTCACTGAGCAGTTCTTC
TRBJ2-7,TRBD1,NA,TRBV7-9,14,CASSFGQGNSEQYF,TGTGCCAGCAGCTTTGGACAGGGGAACTCCGAGCAGTACTTC
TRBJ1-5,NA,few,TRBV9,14,CASSVGPEGEPQHF,TGTGCCAGCAGCGTAGGCCCAGAGGGCGAGCCCCAGCATTTT
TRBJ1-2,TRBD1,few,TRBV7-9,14,CASRNTGAFYGYTF,TGTGCCAGCAGAAATACAGGGGCCTTCTATGGCTACACCTTC
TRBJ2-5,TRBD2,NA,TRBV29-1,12,CSASGGQETQYF,TGCAGCGCCTCGGGAGGGCAAGAGACCCAGTACTTC
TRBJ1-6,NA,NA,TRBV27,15,CASSSGILGNSPLHF,TGTGCCAGCTCCTCAGGGATTTTGGGGAATTCACCCCTCCACTTT
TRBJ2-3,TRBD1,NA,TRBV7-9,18,CASSRTPTGSNQQGTQYF,TGTGCCAGCAGCCGCACCCCGACAGGGAGTAATCAGCAGGGTACGCAGTATTTT
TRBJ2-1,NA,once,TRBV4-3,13,CASSQVAVSRQFF,TGCGCCAGCAGCCAAGTAGCGGTTTCTCGGCAGTTCTTC
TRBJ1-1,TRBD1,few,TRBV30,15,CAWRAGGAEDTEAFF,TGTGCCTGGAGGGCAGGGGGCGCAGAGGACACTGAAGCTTTCTTT
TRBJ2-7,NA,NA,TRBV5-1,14,CASSLDRGGYEQYF,TGCGCCAGCAGCCTCGACAGGGGAGGGTACGAGCAGTACTTC
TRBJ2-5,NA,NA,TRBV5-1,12,CASSLSQETQYF,TGCGCCAGCAGCCTCAGCCAAGAGACCCAGTACTTC
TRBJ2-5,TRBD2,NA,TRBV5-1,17,CASSPPSGTSLAETQYF,TGCGCCAGCAGCCCTCCTTCCGGGACTAGCTTGGCAGAGACCCAGTACTTC
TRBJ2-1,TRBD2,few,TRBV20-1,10,CSAAGREQFF,TGCAGTGCTGCCGGGAGGGAGCAGTTCTTC
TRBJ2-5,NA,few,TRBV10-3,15,CAISPSAGYQETQYF,TGTGCCATCAGCCCCTCCGCAGGGTACCAAGAGACCCAGTACTTC
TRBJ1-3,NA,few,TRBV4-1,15,CASSQQGHSGNTIYF,TGCGCCAGCAGTCAACAGGGACACTCTGGAAACACCATATATTTT
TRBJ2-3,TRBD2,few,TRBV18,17,CASSPRSAGGSTDTQYF,TGTGCCAGCTCACCACGGAGCGCGGGGGGCAGCACAGATACGCAGTATTTT
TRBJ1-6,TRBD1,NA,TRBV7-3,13,CASSLGQDSPLHF,TGTGCCAGCAGCTTAGGACAGGATTCACCCCTCCACTTT
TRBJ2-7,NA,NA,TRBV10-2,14,CASCEQGYANEQYF,TGCGCCAGCTGTGAACAGGGTTATGCAAACGAGCAGTACTTC
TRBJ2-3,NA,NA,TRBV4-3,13,CASSQRGADTQYF,TGCGCCAGCAGCCAAAGAGGCGCAGATACGCAGTATTTT
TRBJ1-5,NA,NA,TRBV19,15,CASSDDSNSNQPQHF,TGTGCCAGTAGTGACGACAGTAACAGCAATCAGCCCCAGCATTTT
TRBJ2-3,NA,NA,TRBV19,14,CASNSERATDTQYF,TGTGCCAGTAATTCGGAGCGGGCCACAGATACGCAGTATTTT
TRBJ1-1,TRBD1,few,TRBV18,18,CASSPTGTGEGMNTEAFF,TGTGCCAGCTCACCTACCGGGACAGGGGAAGGAATGAACACTGAAGCTTTCTTT
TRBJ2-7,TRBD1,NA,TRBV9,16,CASSLRGGQGEDEQYF,TGTGCCAGCAGCCTTCGCGGGGGACAGGGGGAGGACGAGCAGTACTTC